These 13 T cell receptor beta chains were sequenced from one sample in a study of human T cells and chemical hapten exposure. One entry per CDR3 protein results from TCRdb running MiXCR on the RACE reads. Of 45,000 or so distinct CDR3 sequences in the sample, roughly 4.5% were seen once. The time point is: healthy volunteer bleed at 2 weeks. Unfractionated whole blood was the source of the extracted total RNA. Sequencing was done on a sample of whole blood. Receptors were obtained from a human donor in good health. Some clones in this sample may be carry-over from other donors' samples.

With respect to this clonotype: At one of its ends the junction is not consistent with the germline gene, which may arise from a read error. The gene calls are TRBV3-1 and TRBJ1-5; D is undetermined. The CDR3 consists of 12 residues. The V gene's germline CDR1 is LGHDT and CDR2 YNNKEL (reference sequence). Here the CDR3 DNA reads TGTGCCAGCAGTCAAGGCGGCCAGCCCCAGCATTTT. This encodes CASSQGGQPQHF.

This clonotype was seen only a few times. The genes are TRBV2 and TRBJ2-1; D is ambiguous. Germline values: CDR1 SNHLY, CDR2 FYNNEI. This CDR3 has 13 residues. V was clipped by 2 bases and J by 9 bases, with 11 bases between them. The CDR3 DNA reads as TGTGCCAGCAGTGAAAAAGGGATCGGTGAGCAGTTCTTC. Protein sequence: CASSEKGIGEQFF. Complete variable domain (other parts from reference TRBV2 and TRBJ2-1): EPEVTQTPSHQVTQMGQEVILRCVPISNHLYFYWYRQILGQKVEFLVSFYNNEISEKSEIFDDQFSVERPDGSNFTLKIRSTKLEDSAMYFCASSEKGIGEQFFGPGTRLTVL.

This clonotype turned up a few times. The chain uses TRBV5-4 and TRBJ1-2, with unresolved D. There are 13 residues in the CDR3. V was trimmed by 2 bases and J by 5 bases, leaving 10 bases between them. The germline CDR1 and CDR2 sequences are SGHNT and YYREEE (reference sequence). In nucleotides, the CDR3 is TGTGCCAGCAGCTTTACACGGGGATATGGCTACACCTTC. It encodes CASSFTRGYGYTF.

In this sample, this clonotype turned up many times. The CDR3 protein is CASSLGTAGSTDTQYF. DNA for the CDR3: TGTGCCAGCAGCTTAGGAACAGCGGGGAGCACAGATACGCAGTATTTT. V and J are TRBV7-8 and TRBJ2-3, with 7 bases identical to TRBD2. Germline lookup yields CDR1 SGHVS and CDR2 FQNEAQ. The CDR3 has 16 residues. With V trimmed by 1 base and J by 0 bases, 4 bases remained unmatched.

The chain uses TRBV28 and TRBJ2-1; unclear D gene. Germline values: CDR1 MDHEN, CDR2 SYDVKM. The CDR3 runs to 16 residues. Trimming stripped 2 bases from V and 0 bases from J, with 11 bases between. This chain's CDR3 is CASSLDEPGSYNEQFF. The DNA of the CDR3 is TGTGCCAGCAGTTTAGACGAGCCAGGCTCCTACAATGAGCAGTTCTTC.

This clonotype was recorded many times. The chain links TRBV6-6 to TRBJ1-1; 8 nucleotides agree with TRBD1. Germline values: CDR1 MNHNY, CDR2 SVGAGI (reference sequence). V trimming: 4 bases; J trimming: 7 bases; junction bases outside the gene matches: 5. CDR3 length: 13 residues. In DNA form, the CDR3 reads TGTGCCAGCAGTTTTTCGGGACAGGTTGAAGCTTTCTTT. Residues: CASSFSGQVEAFF.

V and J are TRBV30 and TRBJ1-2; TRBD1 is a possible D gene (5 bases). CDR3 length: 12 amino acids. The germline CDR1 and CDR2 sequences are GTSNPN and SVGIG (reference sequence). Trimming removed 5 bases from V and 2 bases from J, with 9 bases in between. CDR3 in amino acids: CAWGTVNYGYTF. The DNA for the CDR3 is TGTGCCTGGGGGACGGTGAACTATGGCTACACCTTC.

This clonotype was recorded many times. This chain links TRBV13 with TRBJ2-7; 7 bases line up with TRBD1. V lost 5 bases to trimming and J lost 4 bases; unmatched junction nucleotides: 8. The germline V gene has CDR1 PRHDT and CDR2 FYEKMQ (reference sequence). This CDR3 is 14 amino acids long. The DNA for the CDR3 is TGTGCCAGCAGCCGGGGACAGCTAGGGTACGAGCAGTACTTC. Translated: CASSRGQLGYEQYF.

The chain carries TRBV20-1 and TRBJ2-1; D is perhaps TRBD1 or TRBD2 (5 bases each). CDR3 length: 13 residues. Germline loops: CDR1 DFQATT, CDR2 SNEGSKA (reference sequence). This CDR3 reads CSPREQSYNEQFF. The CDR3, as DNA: TGCAGCCCCAGGGAGCAATCCTACAATGAGCAGTTCTTC.

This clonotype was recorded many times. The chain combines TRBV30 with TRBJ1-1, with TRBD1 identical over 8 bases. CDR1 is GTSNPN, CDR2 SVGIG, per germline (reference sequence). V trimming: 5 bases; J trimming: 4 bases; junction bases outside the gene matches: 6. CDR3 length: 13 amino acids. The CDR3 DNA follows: TGTGCCTGGGGGCGACAGGGGAGCACTGAAGCTTTCTTT. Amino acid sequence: CAWGRQGSTEAFF.

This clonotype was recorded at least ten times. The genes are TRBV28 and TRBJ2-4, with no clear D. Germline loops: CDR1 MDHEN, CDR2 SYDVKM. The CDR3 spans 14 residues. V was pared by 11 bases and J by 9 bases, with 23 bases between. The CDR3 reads CASQKNGVMGIQYF. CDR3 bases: TGTGCCTCTCAAAAGAACGGCGTGATGGGCATTCAGTACTTC.

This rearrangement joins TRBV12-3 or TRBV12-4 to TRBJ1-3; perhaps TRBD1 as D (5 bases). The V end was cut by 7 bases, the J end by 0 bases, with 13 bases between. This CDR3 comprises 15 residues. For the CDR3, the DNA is TGTGCCAGCAATCGCGGGGGGAGCTCTGGAAACACCATATATTTT. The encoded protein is CASNRGGSSGNTIYF.

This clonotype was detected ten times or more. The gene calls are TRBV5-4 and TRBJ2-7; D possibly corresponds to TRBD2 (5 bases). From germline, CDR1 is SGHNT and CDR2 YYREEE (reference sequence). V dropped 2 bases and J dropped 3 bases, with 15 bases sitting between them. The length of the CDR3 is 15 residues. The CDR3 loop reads CASSFEGNSHYEQYF. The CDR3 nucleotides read TGTGCCAGCAGCTTCGAGGGAAACTCGCACTACGAGCAGTACTTC.